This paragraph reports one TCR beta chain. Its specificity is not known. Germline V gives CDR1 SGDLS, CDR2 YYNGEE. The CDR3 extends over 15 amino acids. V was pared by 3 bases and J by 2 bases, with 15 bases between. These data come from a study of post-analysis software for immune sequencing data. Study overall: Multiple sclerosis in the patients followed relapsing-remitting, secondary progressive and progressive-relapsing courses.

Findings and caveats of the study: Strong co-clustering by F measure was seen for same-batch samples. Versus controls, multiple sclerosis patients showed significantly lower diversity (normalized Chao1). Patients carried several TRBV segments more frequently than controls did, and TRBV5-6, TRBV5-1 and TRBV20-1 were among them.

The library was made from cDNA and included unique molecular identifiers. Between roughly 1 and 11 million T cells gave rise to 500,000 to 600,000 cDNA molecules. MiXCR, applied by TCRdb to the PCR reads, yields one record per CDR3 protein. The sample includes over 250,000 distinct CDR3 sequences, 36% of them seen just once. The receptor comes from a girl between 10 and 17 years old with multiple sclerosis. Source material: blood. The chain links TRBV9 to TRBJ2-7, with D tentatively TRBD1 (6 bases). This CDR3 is CASSARGAGAYEQYF. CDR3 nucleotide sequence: TGTGCCAGCAGCGCAAGAGGTGCAGGGGCCTACGAGCAGTACTTC.